The 8 T cell receptor beta chains below were found in one sample sequenced in a study of blood T cell repertoires in COVID-19. Sequencing was performed with immunoSEQ multiplex PCR; in TCRdb, only in-frame clones are kept and a portion is missing. The sample has 200,000 or so clones, under 85% seen once. The sample comprised peripheral blood. These TCRs come from a man in his fifties or sixties with active or convalescent COVID-19.

V gene TRBV7-6 combines with J gene TRBJ1-6, with TRBD1 matching over 10 bases. The V segment lost 9 bases and the J segment 6 bases; nucleotides outside the gene matches: 11. The germline gives CDR1 SGHVS, CDR2 FNYEAQ. The CDR3 has 16 residues. The DNA for the CDR3 is TGTGCCAGTTCTCTCCTCGGGGACAGGGGTAATTCACCCCTCCACTTT. Translation: CASSLLGDRGNSPLHF.

The rearrangement joins TRBV28 to TRBJ1-2; D not resolved. Germline assignment: CDR1 MDHEN and CDR2 SYDVKM. The CDR3 has 10 residues. CDR3: CGSSYYGYTF. DNA of the CDR3: TGTGGTTCGTCTTACTATGGCTACACCTTC.

This rearrangement joins TRBV5-4 to TRBJ2-3; the match to TRBD2 covers 12 bases. Germline V gene data show CDR1 as SGHNT and CDR2 as YYREEE (reference sequence). The CDR3 covers 16 residues. V lost 4 bases to trimming and J lost 5 bases; unmatched junction nucleotides: 8. In DNA form, the CDR3 reads TGTGCCAGCAGCACCGGGACTAGCGGGCCCCGAGATACGCAGTATTTT. This gives the protein CASSTGTSGPRDTQYF.

This sequence joins TRBV12-3 or TRBV12-4 and TRBJ1-3; D gene uncertain. Between the trimmed V and J ends, which lost 6 bases and 4 bases, there was a span of 10 bases. The CDR3 extends over 13 amino acids. CDR3 in amino acids: CASRTGRGNTIYF. The DNA for the CDR3 is TGTGCCAGCAGGACGGGAAGGGGAAACACCATATATTTT.

The J gene is TRBJ2-3, the V gene TRBV27, with 10 nucleotides matching TRBD2. This CDR3 has 18 amino acids. Germline lookup yields CDR1 MNHEY and CDR2 SMNVEV (reference sequence). V trimming: 2 bases; J trimming: 2 bases; junction bases outside the gene matches: 10. DNA for the CDR3: TGTGCCAGCAGTTTAGCCCCTCCTAGCGGGAGCCCCACAGATACGCAGTATTTT. Translation gives CASSLAPPSGSPTDTQYF.

J is TRBJ1-1 and V is TRBV27; D might be TRBD1 (5 bases). The CDR3 has 15 amino acids. The germline gives CDR1 MNHEY, CDR2 SMNVEV (reference sequence). V lost 2 bases, J lost 4 bases, and 14 bases lay in between. This CDR3 reads CASSLLQGRRTEAFF. In nucleotides, the CDR3 is TGTGCCAGCAGTTTACTGCAGGGTAGGCGCACTGAAGCTTTCTTT.

A word on this clone: Other DNA sequences in the sample encode the same CDR3. This chain links TRBV6-4 with TRBJ1-5; no clear D. V was cut by 4 bases and J by 6 bases, with 10 bases left in between. CDR1 MRHNA and CDR2 SNTAGT come from the germline V gene. This CDR3 has 13 amino acids. CDR3 in DNA: TGTGCCAGCAGTGTCGGCGGCGGTCAGCCCCAGCATTTT. Protein sequence: CASSVGGGQPQHF.

This clone was seen only a few times. This chain joins TRBV10-3 and TRBJ1-5; D remains unclear. This CDR3 comprises 15 residues. Trimming left V 0 bases short and J 6 bases short, with 12 bases between. Germline CDR1 is ENHRY and CDR2 is SYGVKD. CDR3 amino acids: CAISESMGRGQPQHF. The DNA of the CDR3 is TGTGCCATCAGTGAGTCGATGGGGAGAGGTCAGCCCCAGCATTTT.